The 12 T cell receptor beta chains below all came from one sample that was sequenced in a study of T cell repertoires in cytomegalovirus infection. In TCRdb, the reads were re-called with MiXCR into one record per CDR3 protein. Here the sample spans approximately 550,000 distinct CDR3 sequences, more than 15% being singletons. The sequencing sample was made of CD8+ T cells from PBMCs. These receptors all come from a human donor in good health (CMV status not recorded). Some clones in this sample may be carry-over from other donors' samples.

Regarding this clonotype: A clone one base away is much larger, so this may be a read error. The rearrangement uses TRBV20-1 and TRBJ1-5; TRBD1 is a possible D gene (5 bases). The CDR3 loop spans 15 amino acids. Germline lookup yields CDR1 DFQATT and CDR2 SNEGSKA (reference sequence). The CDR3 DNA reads TGCAGTGCTAGCCACGGGGCCTCAAGCAATCACCCCCAGCATTTT. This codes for CSASHGASSNHPQHF.

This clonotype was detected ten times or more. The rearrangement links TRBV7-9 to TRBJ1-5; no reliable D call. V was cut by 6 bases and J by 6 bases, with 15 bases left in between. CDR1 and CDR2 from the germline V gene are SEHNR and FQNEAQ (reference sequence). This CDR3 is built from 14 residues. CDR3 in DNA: TGTGCCAGCAGTGGGCCGGAGGCCGGTCAGCCCCAGCATTTT. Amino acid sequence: CASSGPEAGQPQHF.

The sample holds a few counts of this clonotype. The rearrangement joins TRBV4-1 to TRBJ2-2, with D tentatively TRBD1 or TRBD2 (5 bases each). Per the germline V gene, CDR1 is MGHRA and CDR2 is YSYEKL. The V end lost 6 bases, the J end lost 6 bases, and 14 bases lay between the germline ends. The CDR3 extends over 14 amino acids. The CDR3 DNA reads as TGCGCCAGCAGTCAGGGACCCCACGCCGGGGAGCTGTTTTTT. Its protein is CASSQGPHAGELFF.

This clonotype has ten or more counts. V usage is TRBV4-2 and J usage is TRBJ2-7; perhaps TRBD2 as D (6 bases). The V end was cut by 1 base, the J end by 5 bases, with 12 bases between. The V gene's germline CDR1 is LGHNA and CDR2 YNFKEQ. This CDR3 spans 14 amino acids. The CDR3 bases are TGTGCCAGCAGCCAAGGCGGGGAGAACAACGAGCAGTACTTC. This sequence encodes CASSQGGENNEQYF.

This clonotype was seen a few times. CDR3 protein: CASTRGNRNGYTF. The CDR3 nucleotides read TGTGCCAGTACCCGGGGAAATCGGAATGGCTACACCTTC. This chain joins TRBV19 and TRBJ1-2; D gene uncertain. The V gene's germline CDR1 is LNHDA and CDR2 SQIVND (reference sequence). The CDR3 consists of 13 residues. V lost 7 bases to trimming and J lost 6 bases, with 15 bases between them.

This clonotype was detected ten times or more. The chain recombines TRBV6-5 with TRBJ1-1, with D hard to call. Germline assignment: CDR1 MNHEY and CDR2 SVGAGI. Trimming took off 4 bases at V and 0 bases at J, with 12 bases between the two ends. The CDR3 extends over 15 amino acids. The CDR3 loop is CASSSDGELNTEAFF. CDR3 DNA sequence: TGTGCCAGCAGTTCGGACGGAGAATTGAACACTGAAGCTTTCTTT.

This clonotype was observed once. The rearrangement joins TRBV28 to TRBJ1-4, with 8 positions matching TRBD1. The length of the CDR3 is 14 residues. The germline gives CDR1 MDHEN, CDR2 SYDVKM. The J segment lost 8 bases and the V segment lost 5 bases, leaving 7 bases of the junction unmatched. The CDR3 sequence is CASSGTGTTEKLFF. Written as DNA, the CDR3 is TGTGCCAGCAGTGGGACAGGCACAACGGAAAAACTGTTTTTT.

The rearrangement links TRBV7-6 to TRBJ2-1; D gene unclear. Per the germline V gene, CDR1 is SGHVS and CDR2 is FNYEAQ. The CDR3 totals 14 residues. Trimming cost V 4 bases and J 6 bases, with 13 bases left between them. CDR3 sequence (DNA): TGTGCCAGCAGCTCCCTCACATTGGCCAATGAGCAGTTCTTC. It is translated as CASSSLTLANEQFF.

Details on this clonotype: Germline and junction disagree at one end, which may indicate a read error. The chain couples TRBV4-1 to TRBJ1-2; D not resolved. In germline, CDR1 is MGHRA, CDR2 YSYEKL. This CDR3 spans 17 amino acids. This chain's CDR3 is CASSQDLLGSDNYGYTF. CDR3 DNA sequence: TGTGCCAGCAGCCAAGATCTGTTGGGGAGCGATAACTATGGCTACACCTTC.

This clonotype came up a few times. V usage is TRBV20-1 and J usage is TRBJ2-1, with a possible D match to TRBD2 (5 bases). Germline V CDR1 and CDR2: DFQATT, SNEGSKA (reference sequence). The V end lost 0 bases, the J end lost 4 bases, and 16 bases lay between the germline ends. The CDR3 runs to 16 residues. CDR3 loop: CSARDFGELSYNEQFF. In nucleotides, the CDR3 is TGCAGTGCTAGAGACTTTGGGGAGCTGAGTTACAATGAGCAGTTCTTC.

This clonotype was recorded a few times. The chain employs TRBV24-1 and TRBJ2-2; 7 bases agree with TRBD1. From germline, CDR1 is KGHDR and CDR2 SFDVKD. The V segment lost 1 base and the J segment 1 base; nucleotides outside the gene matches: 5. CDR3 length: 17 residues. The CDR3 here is CATSDLRQGLNTGELFF. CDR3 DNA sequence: TGTGCCACCAGTGATTTAAGACAGGGCCTGAACACCGGGGAGCTGTTTTTT.

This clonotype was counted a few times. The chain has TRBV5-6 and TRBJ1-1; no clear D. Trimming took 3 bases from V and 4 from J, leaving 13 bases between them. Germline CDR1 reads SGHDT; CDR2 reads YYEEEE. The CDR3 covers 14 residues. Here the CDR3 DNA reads TGTGCCAGCAGCTGGAGGCGGGCAGGCACTGAAGCTTTCTTT. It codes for CASSWRRAGTEAFF.